Below are 23 T cell receptor beta chains sequenced from a single sample in a study of CD8 T cells in Susac syndrome. Random-hexamer reverse transcription was applied to about 0.5 to 1 ug RNA. Using its own MiXCR run on the immunoSEQ multiplex PCR reads, TCRdb lists one record per CDR3 protein. This sample yields around 200,000 distinct CDR3 sequences, of which 95% are seen a single time; 0.082% belongs to the top ten. The material sequenced was CD4+ T cells from PBMCs. The receptor set was obtained from a human donor with multiple sclerosis.

The chain has TRBV20-1 and TRBJ2-5; D is uncertain. The germline CDR1 and CDR2 sequences are DFQATT and SNEGSKA (reference sequence). This CDR3 comprises 12 residues. Trimming shortened V by 2 bases and J by 4 bases, and 8 bases separated the two germline ends. CDR3 residues: CSARPRGETQYF. For the CDR3, the DNA is TGCAGTGCTAGACCTCGTGGAGAGACCCAGTACTTC.

The rearrangement links TRBV20-1 to TRBJ1-2, with 8 bases fitting TRBD1. Losses at the gene ends were 3 bases for V and 4 bases for J; bases not matched to a gene: 10. CDR3 length equals 15 residues. Germline V CDR1 and CDR2: DFQATT, SNEGSKA (reference sequence). The CDR3 loop reads CSARGVGQGSYGYTF. CDR3 sequence (DNA): TGCAGTGCTAGGGGTGTTGGACAGGGATCCTATGGCTACACCTTC.

The chain employs TRBV29-1 and TRBJ1-2; D remains unclear. The germline V gene encodes CDR1 SQVTM and CDR2 ANQGSEA. Trimming stripped 0 bases from V and 7 bases from J, with 9 bases between. The CDR3 is made up of 12 amino acids. The CDR3 region has the DNA TGCAGCGTTGAAGATGAAGGTCTTGGCTACACCTTC. This sequence encodes CSVEDEGLGYTF.

This clonotype was seen once. J is TRBJ2-5 and V is TRBV20-1, with 7 nucleotides matching TRBD2. Germline-derived CDR1 and CDR2 are DFQATT and SNEGSKA (reference sequence). The CDR3 covers 14 residues. Unmatched junction bases numbered 8, after V lost 0 bases and J lost 7 bases. Here the CDR3 reads CSAREAGSGMTQYF. In nucleotides, the CDR3 is TGCAGTGCTAGAGAAGCGGGAAGCGGTATGACCCAGTACTTC.

V and J are TRBV9 and TRBJ2-1, with D possibly TRBD1 on 5 matching bases. V was shortened by 0 bases and J by 2 bases, with 9 bases between the two germline ends. CDR1 and CDR2 (germline): SGDLS, YYNGEE. The CDR3 contains 15 residues. The chain's CDR3 is CASSVGPGTYNEQFF. The DNA of the CDR3 is TGTGCCAGCAGCGTAGGGCCAGGGACCTACAATGAGCAGTTCTTC.

This chain joins TRBV29-1 and TRBJ1-2, with D hard to call. Trimming stripped 0 bases from V and 10 bases from J, with 3 bases between. In germline, CDR1 is SQVTM, CDR2 ANQGSEA. The CDR3 spans 9 residues. The CDR3 sequence: CSVEDIYTF. The CDR3 region has the DNA TGCAGCGTTGAAGATATCTACACCTTC.

The CDR3 here is CATSRDFREQYF. The CDR3 coding sequence is TGTGCCACCAGCAGAGATTTCCGAGAGCAGTACTTC. The V gene is TRBV15, the J gene TRBJ2-7; D is unresolved. The CDR3 sequence is 12 residues long. The V gene's germline CDR1 is LNHNV and CDR2 YYDKDF (reference sequence). V was shortened by 0 bases and J by 7 bases, with 7 bases between the two germline ends.

This chain links TRBV20-1 with TRBJ2-1, with a weak D call TRBD2 (7 bases). V was clipped by 3 bases and J by 9 bases, with 15 bases between them. The CDR3 has 13 residues. The germline gives CDR1 DFQATT, CDR2 SNEGSKA (reference sequence). CDR3 amino acids: CSASVGGRSEQFF. The DNA of the CDR3 is TGCAGTGCTAGTGTGGGGGGGCGGTCTGAGCAGTTCTTC.

The V gene is TRBV2, the J gene TRBJ1-2, with 8 positions matching TRBD1. After removal of 7 bases from V and 5 bases from J, the junction contained 9 bases not matched to a gene. The CDR3 contains 14 residues. The germline V gene encodes CDR1 SNHLY and CDR2 FYNNEI. CDR3 protein: CASILDRVGYGYTF. The DNA for the CDR3 is TGTGCCAGCATCCTGGACAGGGTAGGGTATGGCTACACCTTC.

This clonotype appeared a single time. The chain links TRBV12-3 or TRBV12-4 to TRBJ1-2; 7 nucleotides align to TRBD1. V lost 4 bases and J lost 8; bases outside the gene matches: 10. The CDR3 extends over 14 amino acids. CDR3 sequence (DNA): TGTGCCAGCAGTTCCGCCGGGACAGTATACGGCTACACCTTC. Protein product: CASSSAGTVYGYTF.

The chain uses TRBV20-1 and TRBJ2-5; D is unresolved. The CDR3 runs to 13 residues. Germline-derived CDR1 and CDR2 are DFQATT and SNEGSKA (reference sequence). Trimming shortened V by 2 bases and J by 4 bases, and 11 bases separated the two germline ends. The CDR3 here is CSARPSGTETQYF. CDR3 nucleotides: TGCAGTGCTAGACCGTCGGGCACAGAGACCCAGTACTTC.

This chain uses TRBV29-1 with TRBJ1-1; D uncertain. V was clipped by 3 bases and J by 8 bases, with 13 bases between them. Germline CDR1 SQVTM, CDR2 ANQGSEA. This CDR3 region has 12 residues. In DNA, the CDR3 is TGCAGCGTTGAGAGTACGGCTTGGGAAGCTTTCTTT. It is translated as CSVESTAWEAFF.

The rearrangement joins TRBV14 to TRBJ2-3; possible D gene TRBD1, 6 bases. The ends were cut back, 5 bases at V and 2 bases at J, with 14 bases in the middle. The V gene's germline CDR1 is SGHDN and CDR2 FVKESK. The CDR3 extends over 15 amino acids. The CDR3 loop is CASSALTGITDTQYF. CDR3 DNA sequence: TGTGCCAGCAGCGCTCTTACAGGGATCACAGATACGCAGTATTTT. Combining the CDR3 with reference TRBV14 and TRBJ2-3 gives the whole variable domain EAGVTQFPSHSVIEKGQTVTLRCDPISGHDNLYWYRRVMGKEIKFLLHFVKESKQDESGMPNNRFLAERTGGTYSTLKVQPAELEDSGVYFCASSALTGITDTQYFGPGTRLTVL.

The gene calls are TRBV3-1 and TRBJ2-2; D unclear. CDR1 and CDR2 (germline): LGHDT, YNNKEL (reference sequence). V was pared by 0 bases and J by 1 base, with 12 bases between. The CDR3 is 17 residues long. CDR3 sequence reads: CASSQEITAGNTGELFF. CDR3 nucleotide sequence: TGTGCCAGCAGCCAAGAGATCACCGCCGGGAACACCGGGGAGCTGTTTTTT.

The gene calls are TRBV7-9 and TRBJ1-1; no reliable D call. Germline values: CDR1 SEHNR, CDR2 FQNEAQ (reference sequence). The germline V and J ends were trimmed by 5 bases and 1 base, with 11 bases remaining between them. This CDR3 comprises 14 residues. The CDR3 bases are TGTGCCAGCAGCGCCGGATTACCGAACACTGAAGCTTTCTTT. Translation gives CASSAGLPNTEAFF.

The rearrangement links TRBV15 to TRBJ1-1; no definite D call. This CDR3 comprises 12 residues. Trimming cost V 6 bases and J 1 base, with 6 bases left between them. Per germline, CDR1 LNHNV and CDR2 YYDKDF (reference sequence). The DNA of the CDR3 is TGTGCCACCAGTCCGGGGAACACTGAAGCTTTCTTT. Its translation is CATSPGNTEAFF.

This sequence joins TRBV30 and TRBJ2-7; D may be TRBD2 (6 bases). The CDR3 extends over 14 amino acids. Germline-derived CDR1 and CDR2 are GTSNPN and SVGIG (reference sequence). V lost 5 bases and J 1 base, leaving 15 bases between the germline ends. CDR3 region: CAWSRGIESYEQYV. In nucleotides, the CDR3 is TGTGCCTGGTCCCGGGGGATAGAGTCCTACGAGCAGTACGTC.

The chain links TRBV9 to TRBJ1-2, with D unresolved. V was pared by 0 bases and J by 5 bases, with 14 bases between. Germline CDR1 and CDR2: SGDLS and YYNGEE. The CDR3 consists of 15 residues. CDR3 amino acids: CASSVEASRGYGYTF. The DNA for the CDR3 is TGTGCCAGCAGCGTAGAGGCCAGTCGGGGATATGGCTACACCTTC.

This rearrangement joins TRBV7-9 to TRBJ2-5; D gene uncertain. Trimming shortened V by 5 bases and J by 5 bases, and 12 bases separated the two germline ends. The CDR3 is 13 residues long. Germline CDR1 is SEHNR and CDR2 is FQNEAQ (reference sequence). The CDR3 coding sequence is TGTGCCAGCAGCCGCCCCCCGGAGGAGACCCAGTACTTC. It is translated as CASSRPPEETQYF. The full variable domain, its missing parts supplied by reference TRBV7-9 and TRBJ2-5, is DTGVSQNPRHKITKRGQNVTFRCDPISEHNRLYWYRQTLGQGPEFLTYFQNEAQLEKSRLLSDRFSAERPKGSFSTLEIQRTEQGDSAMYLCASSRPPEETQYFGPGTRLLVL.

The chain has TRBV7-9 and TRBJ2-3; TRBD2 matches at 7 bases. The CDR3 consists of 17 residues. Trimming at V came to 5 bases and at J to 0 bases, leaving 11 bases not matched to a gene. Germline V gene sequence: CDR1 SEHNR, CDR2 FQNEAQ (reference sequence). CDR3 DNA sequence: TGTGCCAGCAGCGCCCTGGGAGCGGGGAGGAGCACAGATACGCAGTATTTT. This gives the protein CASSALGAGRSTDTQYF.

V is TRBV30 and J is TRBJ2-5; D is undetermined. The CDR3 is made up of 11 amino acids. V was clipped by 8 bases and J by 4 bases, with 11 bases between them. CDR1 is GTSNPN and CDR2 is SVGIG in the germline V gene (reference sequence). In nucleotides, the CDR3 is TGTGCCCACCGCCCGGGAGAGACCCAGTACTTC. Protein sequence: CAHRPGETQYF.

The chain has TRBV12-3 or TRBV12-4 and TRBJ2-3, with D unclear. The CDR3 is made up of 11 amino acids. Trimming cost V 7 bases and J 7 bases, with 9 bases left between them. CDR3 loop: CASKGSYTQYF. CDR3 nucleotide sequence: TGTGCCAGCAAGGGCTCGTATACGCAGTATTTT.

The V and J genes are TRBV20-1 and TRBJ2-5, with D possibly TRBD1 on 6 matching bases. Germline V CDR1 and CDR2: DFQATT, SNEGSKA (reference sequence). The germline V and J ends were trimmed by 2 bases and 0 bases, with 10 bases remaining between them. The CDR3 runs 14 residues. The CDR3 DNA reads as TGCAGTGCTAGACAAAGACAGGACCAAGAGACCCAGTACTTC. Its translation is CSARQRQDQETQYF.